The clone carrying this T cell receptor beta chain was detected ten times or more. Exclusions: uncontrolled infection, other autoimmune disease, pregnancy, lactation. This sample was included in a study of T cells in Graves' hyperthyroidism and ophthalmopathy. Germline-derived CDR1 and CDR2 are WNHNN and SYGVQD (reference sequence). Trimming pared 3 bases from V and 4 bases from J, leaving 13 bases between. The CDR3 contains 15 residues. It was RNA transcripts that yielded the amplified TCR beta CDR3 regions. When the TCR CDR3 underwent first-round RT-PCR, the HTBI primer set was used. TCRdb itself ran the multiplex PCR reads through MiXCR, one entry per CDR3 protein. The sample has about 200,000 distinct CDR3 sequences, 17% seen once; the top ten hold 53%.

This receptor was identified in a woman aged 45-60 years with Graves' hyperthyroidism. The sequenced sample consisted of blood. The chain couples TRBV10-1 to TRBJ2-1; D is possibly TRBD2 (6 bases). CDR3 sequence reads: CASSDKEGQYNEQFF. DNA of the CDR3: TGCGCCAGCAGTGATAAGGAGGGCCAGTACAATGAGCAGTTCTTC.